What follows are 7 T cell receptor beta chains derived from one specimen sequenced in a study of blood T cell repertoires in COVID-19 (TCRdb year 2020). The method was the immunoSEQ multiplex PCR assay. The source is immuneACCESS, and TCRdb retained only in-frame sequences with V and J called. Part of the clones is not carried over; for the studies checked, unresolved V genes explain less than half of this, and the remainder is unexplained. The sample table records over 120,000 clones; about 82% of these occur just once. The leading ten clones occupy approximately 4.5% of the sample. Sequenced sample: peripheral blood. Source of these receptors: a woman of 80 years or more with active or convalescent COVID-19.

The chain couples TRBV28 to TRBJ2-7, with D unclear. Germline V gene sequence: CDR1 MDHEN, CDR2 SYDVKM. The CDR3 is 11 amino acids. Trimming shortened V by 10 bases and J by 4 bases, and 11 bases separated the two germline ends. CDR3 in amino acids: CATYSIYEQYF. The CDR3 DNA follows: TGTGCCACCTATTCTATTTACGAGCAGTACTTC.

DNA for the CDR3: TGTGCCAGCAGCGTGGGACAGGGGGCTGGAAACACCATATATTTT. Translating gives CASSVGQGAGNTIYF. The rearrangement joins TRBV7-3 to TRBJ1-3; 11 bases line up with TRBD1. The CDR3 has 15 residues. J was trimmed by 2 bases and V by 5 bases; bases with no gene match: 2. Germline lookup yields CDR1 SGHTA and CDR2 FQGTGA.

For the CDR3, the DNA is TGCGCCAGGAAGAGAGACAGGAGAGCCAAACTGTTTTTT. Its translation is CARKRDRRAKLFF. The chain links TRBV5-1 to TRBJ1-4; perhaps TRBD1 as D (6 bases). CDR3 size: 13 residues. The V end lost 8 bases, the J end lost 11 bases, and 19 bases lay between the germline ends. Germline lookup yields CDR1 SGHRS and CDR2 YFSETQ. The full variable domain, its missing parts supplied by reference TRBV5-1 and TRBJ1-4, is KAGVTQTPRYLIKTRGQQVTLSCSPISGHRSVSWYQQTPGQGLQFLFEYFSETQRNKGNFPGRFSGRQFSNSRSEMNVSTLELGDSALYLCARKRDRRAKLFFGSGTQLSVL.

The CDR3: CASSFKDGRYPGNTIYF. DNA for the CDR3: TGTGCCAGCAGTTTTAAGGATGGGCGTTATCCAGGAAACACCATATATTTT. V and J are TRBV28 and TRBJ1-3; D is unclear. The CDR3 contains 17 residues. V lost 3 bases, J lost 4 bases, and 19 bases lay in between. Germline V gene sequence: CDR1 MDHEN, CDR2 SYDVKM.

The chain has TRBV3-1 (or the pseudogene TRBV3-2) and TRBJ2-2, with 7 bases identical to TRBD1. The ends lost 4 bases at V and 4 bases at J; junction bases unmatched: 6. This CDR3 contains 15 residues. Germline V gene data show CDR1 as LGHDT and CDR2 as YNNKEL (reference sequence). The CDR3 protein is CASSREGGGTGELFF. The DNA of the CDR3 is TGTGCCAGCAGCCGCGAAGGGGGCGGCACCGGGGAGCTGTTTTTT.

The V gene is TRBV12-3 or TRBV12-4, the J gene TRBJ1-1; D is ambiguous. Deletions cut 6 bases from V and 7 bases from J, with 9 bases between. The CDR3 is 11 amino acids. DNA of the CDR3: TGTGCCAGCAGAAGCGTTCTTGAAGCTTTCTTT. Protein sequence: CASRSVLEAFF.

This clone is medium-sized within its sample. V and J are TRBV27 and TRBJ1-1; the D gene is possibly TRBD1 (6 bases). There are 15 residues in the CDR3. The ends were cut back, 7 bases at V and 4 bases at J, with 19 bases in the middle. Germline CDR1 reads MNHEY; CDR2 reads SMNVEV (reference sequence). In DNA form, the CDR3 reads TGTGCCAGCAACCCCACGGGGGGCGTACCCACTGAAGCTTTCTTT. This codes for CASNPTGGVPTEAFF.